This T cell receptor beta chain came from a study of Graves' ophthalmopathy and Graves' hyperthyroidism. Overall study: Stable hyperthyroidism meant no ophthalmopathy within 18 months of follow-up.

V was cut by 8 bases and J by 4 bases, with 12 bases left in between. CDR1 is SQVTM, CDR2 ANQGSEA, per germline. The CDR3 sequence is 12 residues long. Amplification of the TCR beta CDR3 regions used RNA transcripts (as template). First-round RT-PCR employed HTBI primers, with a second-round multiplex PCR after it. TCRdb re-called the multiplex PCR reads with MiXCR, one entry per CDR3 protein. The sample yields around 1.1 million distinct CDR3 sequences, 36% seen once. Other autoimmune diseases, uncontrolled infections, pregnancy or lactation ruled patients out of participation. The chain recombines TRBV29-1 with TRBJ1-5; D is perhaps TRBD1 (5 bases). This sequence was found in an adult man with Graves' hyperthyroidism. The sequencing sample was made of peripheral blood or thyroid tissue (not recorded which). CDR3 DNA: TGCAGCTTTTCAGGGAGAAATCAGCCCCAGCATTTT. Protein product: CSFSGRNQPQHF.